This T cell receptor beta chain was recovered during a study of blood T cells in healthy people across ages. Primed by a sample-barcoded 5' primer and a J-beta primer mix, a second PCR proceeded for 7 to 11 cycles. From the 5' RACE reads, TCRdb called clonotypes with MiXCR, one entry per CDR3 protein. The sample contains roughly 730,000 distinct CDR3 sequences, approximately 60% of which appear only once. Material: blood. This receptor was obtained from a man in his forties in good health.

CDR3 coding DNA: TGTGCCAGCAGCGTAGGGGGACGGGGGTTTGAAGCTTTCTTT. Protein sequence: CASSVGGRGFEAFF. The chain has TRBV9 and TRBJ1-1, with a weak D call TRBD1 (5 bases). CDR3 length: 14 amino acids. V lost 0 bases and J lost 7, with 13 bases in between. Germline CDR1 SGDLS, CDR2 YYNGEE.